The 10 T cell receptor beta chains listed next were all sequenced from one sample in a study of OX40 agonist ivuxolimab in advanced cancers. This table comes from immunoSEQ multiplex PCR, and its TCRdb copy is limited to in-frame clones, with some not included. The sample has under 20,000 clones, 84% seen once. The sample consisted of CD4+ or CD8+ T cells sorted from blood, taken in a trial of the OX40 agonist ivuxolimab. The receptors here all came from an adult with an advanced solid tumor such as melanoma, head and neck, liver or kidney cancer.

The rearrangement links TRBV5-1 to TRBJ2-7, with D possibly matching TRBD1 (6 bases). With 0 bases removed from V and 7 bases from J, the gap between germline ends came to 17 bases. This CDR3 spans 15 amino acids. Germline assignment: CDR1 SGHRS and CDR2 YFSETQ. The CDR3 here is CASSLGGRTVGEQYF. Here the CDR3 DNA reads TGCGCCAGCAGCTTGGGGGGGCGGACCGTCGGGGAGCAGTACTTC.

V usage is TRBV4-1 and J usage is TRBJ2-7; D is uncertain. V lost 0 bases and J 2 bases, leaving 14 bases between the germline ends. The CDR3 has 16 amino acids. The germline gives CDR1 MGHRA, CDR2 YSYEKL. The CDR3 region has the DNA TGCGCCAGCAGCCAAGATCGCCAGGCCCCGACCTACGAGCAGTACTTC. This codes for CASSQDRQAPTYEQYF.

The chain joins TRBV4-3 to TRBJ2-1, with 9 bases lining up with TRBD2. CDR3 length: 19 residues. The J segment lost 1 base and the V segment lost 4 bases, leaving 14 bases of the junction unmatched. Germline-derived CDR1 and CDR2 are LGHNA and YSLEER. The CDR3 coding sequence is TGCGCCAGCAGCCCTGGAAGGTCCCTAGCGGGACCTTCCTACAATGAGCAGTTCTTC. Amino acids: CASSPGRSLAGPSYNEQFF.

The V and J genes are TRBV27 and TRBJ2-1; D is undetermined. The CDR3 consists of 11 residues. With 4 bases removed from V and 6 bases from J, the gap between germline ends came to 4 bases. The germline gives CDR1 MNHEY, CDR2 SMNVEV (reference sequence). CDR3 residues: CASSWGNEQFF. As DNA, the CDR3 is TGTGCCAGCAGTTGGGGCAATGAGCAGTTCTTC.

The gene calls are TRBV6-1 and TRBJ2-7; D remains unclear. Trimming shortened V by 3 bases and J by 3 bases, and 6 bases separated the two germline ends. The CDR3 is made up of 12 amino acids. From germline, CDR1 is MNHNS and CDR2 SASEGT. The CDR3, as DNA: TGTGCCAGCAGTGAGGGGAACTACGAGCAGTACTTC. Translation: CASSEGNYEQYF.

The V gene is TRBV19, the J gene TRBJ1-4; a weak D match, TRBD1 (5 bases). The CDR3 loop spans 15 amino acids. The germline V gene encodes CDR1 LNHDA and CDR2 SQIVND (reference sequence). The V end lost 8 bases, the J end lost 1 base, and 14 bases lay between the germline ends. The CDR3 bases are TGTGCCAGTTCGTCGGAGCAGGGAACTAATGAAAAACTGTTTTTT. The encoded protein is CASSSEQGTNEKLFF.

This sequence joins TRBV27 and TRBJ2-1; D perhaps matches TRBD2 (6 bases). Germline CDR1 and CDR2: MNHEY and SMNVEV (reference sequence). Deletions cut 8 bases from V and 3 bases from J, with 17 bases between. The CDR3 runs to 15 residues. The CDR3 sequence: CASGGLYGVYNEQFF. Written as DNA, the CDR3 is TGTGCCAGCGGGGGACTCTACGGCGTCTACAATGAGCAGTTCTTC.

This sequence joins TRBV28 and TRBJ2-1; 7 nucleotides match TRBD2. Per germline, CDR1 MDHEN and CDR2 SYDVKM. This CDR3 is 15 amino acids long. After removal of 5 bases from V and 2 bases from J, the junction contained 6 bases not matched to a gene. CDR3 residues: CASSPLAETYNEQFF. The CDR3 region has the DNA TGTGCCAGCAGTCCGCTAGCGGAGACCTACAATGAGCAGTTCTTC.

The chain is built from TRBV27 and TRBJ2-7; 9 bases map to TRBD2. The J segment lost 5 bases and the V segment lost 7 bases, leaving 12 bases of the junction unmatched. The CDR3 has 15 residues. CDR1 is MNHEY, CDR2 SMNVEV, per germline (reference sequence). The DNA of the CDR3 is TGTGCCAGCACCCTTATAGCGGGAGCTGTAAACGAGCAGTACTTC. It yields the protein CASTLIAGAVNEQYF.

The CDR3 nucleotides read TGTGCCAGCAGCCGATCCATGGGAGGCCTCTCTGGGGCCAACGTCCTGACTTTC. It yields the protein CASSRSMGGLSGANVLTF. The V and J genes are TRBV14 and TRBJ2-6; maybe TRBD2 (6 bases). The CDR3 loop spans 18 amino acids. V was cut by 4 bases and J by 0 bases, with 16 bases left in between. Per the germline V gene, CDR1 is SGHDN and CDR2 is FVKESK.